The 26 T cell receptor beta chains given below trace back to one sample, sequenced in a study of early T cells in non-severe SARS-CoV-2 infection. TCRdb itself ran the 5' RACE reads through MiXCR, one entry per CDR3 protein. The sample yields 55,000 to 70,000 distinct CDR3 sequences, about 12% seen once. The sample consisted of whole blood. The receptors were sampled from an adult who was a healthcare worker with PCR-confirmed SARS-CoV-2 infection or an uninfected control (not recorded which).

In its sample, this clonotype was seen a few times. V gene TRBV20-1 combines with J gene TRBJ2-7, with TRBD2 matching 7 bases. Germline V gene data show CDR1 as DFQATT and CDR2 as SNEGSKA (reference sequence). This CDR3 comprises 13 residues. V shed 5 bases, J shed 3 bases, and the junction held 7 bases outside the gene matches. The CDR3 DNA reads as TGCAGTGCTCCGACTAGCCTTTACTACGAGCAGTACTTC. This sequence encodes CSAPTSLYYEQYF.

This clonotype has ten or more counts. The chain has TRBV29-1 and TRBJ2-3, with 9 bases fitting TRBD2. Unmatched junction bases numbered 3, after V lost 4 bases and J lost 4 bases. The CDR3 runs to 13 residues. Germline CDR1 SQVTM, CDR2 ANQGSEA. The CDR3 loop is CSVGLAGPDTQYF. In nucleotides, the CDR3 is TGCAGCGTTGGGCTAGCGGGGCCAGATACGCAGTATTTT.

There are a few counts of this clonotype. The J gene is TRBJ2-7, the V gene TRBV14; 9 bases fit TRBD1. The CDR3 extends over 17 amino acids. V trimming: 1 base; J trimming: 9 bases; junction bases outside the gene matches: 16. The germline gives CDR1 SGHDN, CDR2 FVKESK. The DNA of the CDR3 is TGTGCCAGCAGCCAAGTAACAGGGGGCAAGGGAGGTTCCTGGCAGTACTTC. It yields the protein CASSQVTGGKGGSWQYF.

This clonotype was detected a few times. The chain combines TRBV10-3 with TRBJ1-5, with 7 nucleotides matching TRBD1. J lost 5 bases, V lost 0 bases, and 4 bases had no gene match. From germline, CDR1 is ENHRY and CDR2 SYGVKD. This CDR3 comprises 15 residues. The CDR3 DNA sequence: TGTGCCATCAGTGAGTCGGCAGGGGGTCATCAGCCCCAGCATTTT. This codes for CAISESAGGHQPQHF.

There are many counts of this clonotype. The chain combines TRBV10-2 with TRBJ2-1, with TRBD1 matching over 9 bases. The J segment lost 6 bases and the V segment lost 6 bases, leaving 9 bases of the junction unmatched. This CDR3 spans 15 amino acids. Germline values: CDR1 WSHSY, CDR2 SAAADI. The CDR3 reads CASSRTGGALNEQFF. CDR3 nucleotide sequence: TGCGCCAGCAGCAGAACAGGGGGCGCCCTCAATGAGCAGTTCTTC.

This clonotype was seen a handful of times. The chain recombines TRBV7-9 with TRBJ2-7; 7 bases are shared with TRBD1. The germline V gene encodes CDR1 SEHNR and CDR2 FQNEAQ (reference sequence). There are 13 residues in the CDR3. With 5 bases clipped from V and 5 bases from J, the junction kept 6 bases outside the gene matches. DNA of the CDR3: TGTGCCAGCAGCCCGGGACAGACGAACGAGCAGTACTTC. It translates to CASSPGQTNEQYF.

The genes are TRBV18 and TRBJ2-5; D remains ambiguous. V lost 0 bases and J lost 3, with 11 bases in between. CDR1 is KGHSH and CDR2 is LQKENI in the germline V gene. The CDR3 is made up of 15 amino acids. CDR3 sequence: CASSPPGLTEETQYF. As DNA, the CDR3 is TGTGCCAGCTCACCACCGGGTCTAACCGAAGAGACCCAGTACTTC.

This clonotype was recorded at least ten times. The chain couples TRBV20-1 to TRBJ1-5; 7 bases are a match to TRBD1. V shed 6 bases and J 2 bases; nucleotides not matched to a gene: 16. CDR1 is DFQATT, CDR2 SNEGSKA, per germline (reference sequence). This CDR3 region has 17 residues. CDR3 in amino acids: CSAMDRNRGAGNQPQHF. CDR3 nucleotide sequence: TGCAGTGCCATGGACAGGAACCGAGGAGCGGGCAATCAGCCCCAGCATTTT.

This clonotype was seen a few times. The chain links TRBV5-6 to TRBJ2-3, with unresolved D. The CDR3 is 12 residues long. V lost 0 bases and J lost 4, with 3 bases in between. Germline loops: CDR1 SGHDT, CDR2 YYEEEE. In nucleotides, the CDR3 is TGTGCCAGCAGCTTGGCATCAGATACGCAGTATTTT. It is translated as CASSLASDTQYF.

V and J are TRBV6-1 and TRBJ2-7; tentatively, D is TRBD1 (7 bases). Germline CDR1 is MNHNS and CDR2 is SASEGT. The CDR3 contains 14 residues. Deletions cut 6 bases from V and 5 bases from J, with 17 bases between. The chain's CDR3 is CASRTRGDGDEQYF. CDR3 DNA sequence: TGTGCCAGCAGGACCAGGGGGGACGGAGACGAGCAGTACTTC.

CDR3 amino acids: CASSVWGTEAFF. CDR3 coding DNA: TGTGCCAGCAGTGTGTGGGGCACTGAAGCTTTCTTT. V is TRBV25-1 and J is TRBJ1-1; no clear D. The CDR3 consists of 12 residues. CDR1 is MGHDK, CDR2 SYGVNS, per germline. V gave up 4 bases and J gave up 4 bases, with 7 bases separating them.

This clonotype was picked up many times. V gene TRBV4-2 combines with J gene TRBJ2-1; D perhaps matches TRBD2 (5 bases). Trimming took 1 base from V and 0 from J, leaving 10 bases between them. Germline V lookup: CDR1 LGHNA, CDR2 YNFKEQ. The CDR3 spans 16 residues. The CDR3: CASSQGHGSSYNEQFF. The CDR3 DNA is TGTGCCAGCAGCCAAGGTCATGGGAGCTCCTACAATGAGCAGTTCTTC.

This clonotype has just a few counts. V is TRBV29-1 and J is TRBJ2-5, with 7 bases that match TRBD1. The J segment lost 5 bases and the V segment lost 6 bases, leaving 6 bases of the junction unmatched. Germline V gives CDR1 SQVTM, CDR2 ANQGSEA. This CDR3 has 12 amino acids. CDR3 region: CSVRGGSETQYF. In DNA form, the CDR3 reads TGCAGCGTGAGAGGGGGCTCTGAGACCCAGTACTTC.

V is TRBV5-1 and J is TRBJ2-3, with TRBD2 identical over 12 bases. Germline lookup yields CDR1 SGHRS and CDR2 YFSETQ. The V and J ends lost 4 bases and 1 base, in that order; junction bases with no gene match: 4. The CDR3 is 16 amino acids. CDR3 nucleotides: TGCGCCAGCAGCCCACTAGCGGGAGGCGGCACAGATACGCAGTATTTT. Its translation is CASSPLAGGGTDTQYF.

In its sample, this clonotype was seen a few times. The chain carries TRBV7-7 and TRBJ2-2, with 7 bases fitting TRBD1. V lost 5 bases to trimming and J lost 5 bases; unmatched junction nucleotides: 5. The CDR3 consists of 14 residues. Germline CDR1 SSHAT, CDR2 FNYEAQ (reference sequence). The CDR3 DNA reads as TGTGCCAGCAGCCGGGACAGATTAACCGGGGAGCTGTTTTTT. It is translated as CASSRDRLTGELFF.

The chain joins TRBV4-1 to TRBJ2-1; tentative D call: TRBD1 (5 bases). CDR1 MGHRA and CDR2 YSYEKL come from the germline V gene. This CDR3 contains 13 residues. The V and J ends lost 1 base and 5 bases respectively, with 6 bases between them. CDR3 nucleotides: TGCGCCAGCAGCCAAGTCAGGGACAATGAGCAGTTCTTC. It is translated as CASSQVRDNEQFF.

This clonotype was found many times. The chain joins TRBV12-3 or TRBV12-4 to TRBJ2-7; 10 bases agree with TRBD1. The CDR3 is made up of 15 amino acids. V trimming: 5 bases; J trimming: 2 bases; junction bases outside the gene matches: 6. In nucleotides, the CDR3 is TGTGCCAGCAGTCCGGGACAGGGGTGGACCTACGAGCAGTACTTC. This encodes CASSPGQGWTYEQYF.

This clonotype was detected many times. The V call is TRBV29-1, the J call TRBJ1-2, with unresolved D. Germline-derived CDR1 and CDR2 are SQVTM and ANQGSEA. The CDR3 contains 13 residues. Trimming stripped 3 bases from V and 0 bases from J, with 8 bases between. CDR3 in amino acids: CSVDPTANYGYTF. The CDR3 region has the DNA TGCAGCGTTGACCCTACAGCTAACTATGGCTACACCTTC.

V usage is TRBV6-5 and J usage is TRBJ1-1, with D perhaps TRBD1 (6 bases). Trimming took 2 bases from V and 3 from J, leaving 10 bases between them. CDR3 length equals 14 residues. CDR1 and CDR2 from the germline V gene are MNHEY and SVGAGI. The chain's CDR3 is CASSYGQGYTEAFF. CDR3 nucleotide sequence: TGTGCCAGCAGTTACGGTCAGGGGTACACTGAAGCTTTCTTT.

V is TRBV7-9 and J is TRBJ2-7; 8 nucleotides line up with TRBD1. Trimming at V came to 6 bases and at J to 6 bases, leaving 13 bases not matched to a gene. Germline-derived CDR1 and CDR2 are SEHNR and FQNEAQ (reference sequence). The CDR3 covers 15 residues. CDR3: CASRFAGGQGGEQYF. The CDR3 DNA reads as TGTGCCAGCAGGTTTGCCGGTGGACAGGGAGGCGAGCAGTACTTC. Drawing the rest from reference TRBV7-9 and TRBJ2-7, the complete variable domain is DTGVSQNPRHKITKRGQNVTFRCDPISEHNRLYWYRQTLGQGPEFLTYFQNEAQLEKSRLLSDRFSAERPKGSFSTLEIQRTEQGDSAMYLCASRFAGGQGGEQYFGPGTRLTVT.

This clonotype was seen more than once but under ten times. The gene calls are TRBV9 and TRBJ2-7; 9 positions agree with TRBD1. The V gene end was trimmed by 2 bases and the J gene end by 6 bases; junction bases not matched to a gene: 3. The CDR3 consists of 13 residues. Germline assignment: CDR1 SGDLS and CDR2 YYNGEE. The CDR3 region is CASSVGTGTEQYF. CDR3 nucleotides: TGTGCCAGCAGCGTGGGGACAGGGACCGAGCAGTACTTC.

The chain uses TRBV7-3 and TRBJ2-7; D unclear. V lost 5 bases and J 6 bases, leaving 11 bases between the germline ends. The CDR3 runs 12 residues. Germline V CDR1 and CDR2: SGHTA, FQGTGA. The CDR3 sequence is CASSPTSGEQYF. The CDR3 bases are TGTGCCAGCAGCCCGACGTCTGGCGAGCAGTACTTC. Drawing the rest from reference TRBV7-3 and TRBJ2-7, the complete variable domain is GAGVSQTPSNKVTEKGKYVELRCDPISGHTALYWYRQSLGQGPEFLIYFQGTGAADDSGLPNDRFFAVRPEGSVSTLKIQRTERGDSAVYLCASSPTSGEQYFGPGTRLTVT.

This clonotype was detected many times. V gene TRBV19 combines with J gene TRBJ2-4; 11 positions match TRBD2. The CDR3 totals 16 residues. The germline V gene encodes CDR1 LNHDA and CDR2 SQIVND (reference sequence). V trimming: 3 bases; J trimming: 7 bases; junction bases outside the gene matches: 8. CDR3 region: CASSISGGAVSNIQYF. The DNA of the CDR3 is TGTGCCAGTAGTATTAGCGGGGGGGCCGTTTCCAACATTCAGTACTTC.

CDR3 amino acids: CASGSYGGREQYF. The CDR3 DNA sequence: TGTGCCAGCGGGTCCTACGGGGGTCGCGAGCAGTACTTC. V is TRBV3-1 and J is TRBJ2-7; tentatively, D is TRBD2 (6 bases). In germline, CDR1 is LGHDT, CDR2 YNNKEL (reference sequence). Trimming left V 8 bases short and J 6 bases short, with 17 bases between. The CDR3 spans 13 residues.

This clonotype was found many times. The chain couples TRBV29-1 to TRBJ2-3; 8 nucleotides agree with TRBD2. CDR1 is SQVTM and CDR2 is ANQGSEA in the germline V gene. The CDR3 loop spans 14 amino acids. Germline trimming cut 3 bases from V and 0 bases from J; bases unmatched to any gene: 2. The CDR3 coding sequence is TGCAGCGTTGATAGCGGGACTAGCACAGATACGCAGTATTTT. Protein: CSVDSGTSTDTQYF.

The rearrangement joins TRBV5-1 to TRBJ2-5; D gene uncertain. This CDR3 spans 11 amino acids. Trimming took off 2 bases at V and 5 bases at J, with 4 bases between the two ends. Germline V CDR1 and CDR2: SGHRS, YFSETQ. The CDR3 region has the DNA TGCGCCAGCAGCTTCGTGGAGACCCAGTACTTC. Translating it yields CASSFVETQYF.